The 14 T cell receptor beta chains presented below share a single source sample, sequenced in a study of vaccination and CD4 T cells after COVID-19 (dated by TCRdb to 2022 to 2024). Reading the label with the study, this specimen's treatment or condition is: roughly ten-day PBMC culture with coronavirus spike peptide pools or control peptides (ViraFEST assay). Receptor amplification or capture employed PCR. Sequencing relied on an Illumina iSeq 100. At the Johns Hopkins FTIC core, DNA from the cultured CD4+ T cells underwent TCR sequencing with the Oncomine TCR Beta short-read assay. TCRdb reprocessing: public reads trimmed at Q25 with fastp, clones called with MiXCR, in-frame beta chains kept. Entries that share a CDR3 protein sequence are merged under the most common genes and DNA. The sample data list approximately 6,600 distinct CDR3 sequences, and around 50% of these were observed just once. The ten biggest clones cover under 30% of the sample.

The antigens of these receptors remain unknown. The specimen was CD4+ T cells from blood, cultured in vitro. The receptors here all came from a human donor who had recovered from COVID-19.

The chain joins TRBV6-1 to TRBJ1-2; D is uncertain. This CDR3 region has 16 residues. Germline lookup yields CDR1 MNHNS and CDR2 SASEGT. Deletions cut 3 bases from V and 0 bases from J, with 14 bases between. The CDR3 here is CASSDFRLWPNYGYTF. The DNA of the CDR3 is TGTGCCAGCAGTGATTTCAGGCTCTGGCCTAACTATGGCTACACCTTC.

CDR3 region: CASSPRRGQGAIGELFF. The CDR3 DNA follows: TGTGCCAGCAGCCCTCGTCGAGGACAGGGGGCAATTGGGGAGCTGTTTTTT. The genes are TRBV7-9 and TRBJ2-2; 11 positions match TRBD1. This CDR3 is built from 17 residues. Germline CDR1 is SEHNR and CDR2 is FQNEAQ (reference sequence). The junction had 13 bases not matched to a gene; V was cut back by 5 bases and J by 8 bases.

CDR3 protein: CASSRTGTGYNEQFF. Written as DNA, the CDR3 is TGTGCCAGCAGCAGAACCGGGACAGGTTACAATGAGCAGTTCTTC. The V and J genes are TRBV7-2 and TRBJ2-1; 8 nucleotides align to TRBD1. V lost 5 bases and J lost 4; bases outside the gene matches: 7. Germline V gene lookup returns CDR1 SGHTA and CDR2 FQGNSA. The CDR3 consists of 15 residues.

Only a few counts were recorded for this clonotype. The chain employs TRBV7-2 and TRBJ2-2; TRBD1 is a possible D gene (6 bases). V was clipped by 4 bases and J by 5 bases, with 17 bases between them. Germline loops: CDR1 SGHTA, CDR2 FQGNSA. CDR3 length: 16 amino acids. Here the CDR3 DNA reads TGTGCCAGCAGCTCGACAGGCACCGGGTGGACCGGGGAGCTGTTTTTT. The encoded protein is CASSSTGTGWTGELFF. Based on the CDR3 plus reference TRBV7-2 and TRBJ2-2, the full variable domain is GAGVSQSPSNKVTEKGKDVELRCDPISGHTALYWYRQSLGQGLEFLIYFQGNSAPDKSGLPSDRFSAERTGGSVSTLTIQRTQQEDSAVYLCASSSTGTGWTGELFFGEGSRLTVL.

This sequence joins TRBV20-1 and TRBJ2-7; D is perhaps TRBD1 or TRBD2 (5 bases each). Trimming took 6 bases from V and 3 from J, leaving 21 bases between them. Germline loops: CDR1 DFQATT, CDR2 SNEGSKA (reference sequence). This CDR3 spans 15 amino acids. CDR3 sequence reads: CSAVQPGQYFYEQYF. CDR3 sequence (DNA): TGCAGTGCAGTACAACCGGGGCAGTATTTCTACGAGCAGTACTTC.

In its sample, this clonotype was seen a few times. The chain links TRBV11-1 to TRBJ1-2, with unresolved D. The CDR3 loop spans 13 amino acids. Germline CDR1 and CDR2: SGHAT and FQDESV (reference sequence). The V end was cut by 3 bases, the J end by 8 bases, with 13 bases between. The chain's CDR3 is CASSFSPQDGYTF. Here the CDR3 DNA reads TGTGCCAGCAGCTTTAGTCCGCAGGACGGCTACACCTTC.

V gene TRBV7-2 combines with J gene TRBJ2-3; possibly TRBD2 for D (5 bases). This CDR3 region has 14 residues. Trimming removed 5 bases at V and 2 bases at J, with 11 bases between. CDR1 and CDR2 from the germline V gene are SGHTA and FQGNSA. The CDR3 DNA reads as TGTGCCAGCAGCCCGAGTCGGGACACAGATACGCAGTATTTT. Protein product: CASSPSRDTDTQYF.

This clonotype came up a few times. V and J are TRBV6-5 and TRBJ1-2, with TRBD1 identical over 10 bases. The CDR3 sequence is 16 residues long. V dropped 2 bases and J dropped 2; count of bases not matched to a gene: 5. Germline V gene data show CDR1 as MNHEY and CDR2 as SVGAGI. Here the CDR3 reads CASSYRRQGANYGYTF. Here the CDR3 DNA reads TGTGCCAGCAGTTACCGAAGACAGGGGGCAAACTATGGCTACACCTTC.

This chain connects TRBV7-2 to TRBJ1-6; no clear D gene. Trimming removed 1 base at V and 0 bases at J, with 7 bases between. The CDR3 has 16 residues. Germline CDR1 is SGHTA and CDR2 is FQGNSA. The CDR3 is CASSLGRSSYNSPLHF. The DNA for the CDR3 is TGTGCCAGCAGCTTAGGCCGGAGCTCCTATAATTCACCCCTCCACTTT.

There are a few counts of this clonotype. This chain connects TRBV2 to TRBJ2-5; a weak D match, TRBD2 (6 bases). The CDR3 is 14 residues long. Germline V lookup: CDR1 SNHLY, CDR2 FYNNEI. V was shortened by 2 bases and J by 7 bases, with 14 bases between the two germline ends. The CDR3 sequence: CASSELAVGRTQYF. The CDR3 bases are TGTGCCAGCAGTGAATTAGCGGTGGGCCGGACCCAGTACTTC.

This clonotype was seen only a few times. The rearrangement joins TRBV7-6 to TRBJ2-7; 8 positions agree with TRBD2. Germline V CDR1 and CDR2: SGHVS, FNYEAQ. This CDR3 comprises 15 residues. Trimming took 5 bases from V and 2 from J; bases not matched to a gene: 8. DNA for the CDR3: TGTGCCAGCAGCAGGGGACTAGGGCGAACCTACGAGCAGTACTTC. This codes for CASSRGLGRTYEQYF.

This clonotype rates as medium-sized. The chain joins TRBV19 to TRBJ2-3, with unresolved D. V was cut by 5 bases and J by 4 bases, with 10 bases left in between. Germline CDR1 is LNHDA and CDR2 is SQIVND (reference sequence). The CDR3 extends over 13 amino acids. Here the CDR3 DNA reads TGTGCCAGTAGTCCGACTCGGGCAGATACGCAGTATTTT. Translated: CASSPTRADTQYF. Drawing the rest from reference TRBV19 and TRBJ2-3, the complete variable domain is DGGITQSPKYLFRKEGQNVTLSCEQNLNHDAMYWYRQDPGQGLRLIYYSQIVNDFQKGDIAEGYSVSREKKESFPLTVTSAQKNPTAFYLCASSPTRADTQYFGPGTRLTVL.

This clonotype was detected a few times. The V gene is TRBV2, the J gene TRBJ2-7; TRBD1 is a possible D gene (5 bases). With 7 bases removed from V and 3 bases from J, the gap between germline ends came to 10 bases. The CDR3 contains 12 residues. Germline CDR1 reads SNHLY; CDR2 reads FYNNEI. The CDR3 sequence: CASNQGFYEQYF. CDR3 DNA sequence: TGTGCCAGCAACCAGGGATTCTACGAGCAGTACTTC.

Here the CDR3 reads CSAPPWTGRTDTQYF. DNA for the CDR3: TGCAGTGCTCCCCCCTGGACAGGACGCACAGATACGCAGTATTTT. The V call is TRBV20-1, the J call TRBJ2-3, with 7 bases matching TRBD1. Germline V gene lookup returns CDR1 DFQATT and CDR2 SNEGSKA (reference sequence). This CDR3 has 15 amino acids. Trimming at V came to 5 bases and at J to 1 base, leaving 9 bases not matched to a gene.